These 29 T cell receptor beta chains were sequenced from one sample in a study of blood T cells in healthy people across ages. Alongside a J-beta primer mix, a sample-barcoded 5' primer served in a second PCR lasting about 7 to 12 cycles. MiXCR, applied by TCRdb to the 5' RACE reads, yields one record per CDR3 protein. This sample has about a million distinct CDR3 sequences, with approximately 49% found just once. The sample comprised blood. These receptors were obtained from a man aged 25-45 years in good health.

In DNA, the CDR3 is TGTGCCAGCAGCTGGGCCCCTGCAGATACGCAGTATTTT. Amino acid sequence: CASSWAPADTQYF. The V call is TRBV9, the J call TRBJ2-3; no clear D. Looked up from germline, CDR1 is SGDLS and CDR2 is YYNGEE. Trimming left V 4 bases short and J 4 bases short, with 10 bases between. The CDR3 contains 13 residues.

This chain connects TRBV30 to TRBJ2-4; a weak D match, TRBD1 (6 bases). In germline, CDR1 is GTSNPN, CDR2 SVGIG (reference sequence). V was trimmed by 2 bases and J by 13 bases, leaving 24 bases between them. The CDR3 has 15 amino acids. CDR3 DNA sequence: TGTGCCTGGAGTCTTCGACCGACTTACAGGGTTGGGCAGTACTTC. Its protein is CAWSLRPTYRVGQYF.

This sequence joins TRBV6-6 and TRBJ1-1, with D tentatively TRBD1 (6 bases). V was shortened by 5 bases and J by 5 bases, with 12 bases between the two germline ends. CDR3 length: 13 residues. The germline CDR1 and CDR2 sequences are MNHNY and SVGAGI (reference sequence). Here the CDR3 reads CASSLDSRTEAFF. The CDR3 nucleotides are TGTGCCAGCAGTCTGGACAGTCGGACTGAAGCTTTCTTT.

This clonotype appeared a few times. CDR3 nucleotides: TGTGCCACCGAGGGGGCTGATGAGCAGTTCTTC. Translated: CATEGADEQFF. The J gene is TRBJ2-1, the V gene TRBV6-2 or TRBV6-3; 7 nucleotides match TRBD1. CDR1 is MNHEY and CDR2 is SVGEGT in the germline V gene. V lost 10 bases and J lost 8; bases outside the gene matches: 5. The CDR3 length is 11 residues.

V and J are TRBV3-1 and TRBJ2-7, with TRBD1 as a possible D gene (5 bases). The last part of the DNA fits TRBJ2-5 better; the J call may be wrong. This CDR3 is built from 15 residues. CDR1 LGHDT and CDR2 YNNKEL come from the germline V gene (reference sequence). The CDR3 reads CASSHRSRGTETQYF. For the CDR3, the DNA is TGTGCCAGCAGCCATCGATCTAGGGGTACGGAGACCCAGTACTTC.

This chain joins TRBV6-2 or TRBV6-3 and TRBJ2-2; 8 nucleotides align to TRBD1. CDR1 MNHEY and CDR2 SVGEGT come from the germline V gene. Trimming cost V 6 bases and J 1 base; bases outside gene matches: 7. CDR3 length equals 16 residues. The DNA for the CDR3 is TGTGCCAGCAGACCGCAGGGGGCTCAGAACACCGGGGAGCTGTTTTTT. It is translated as CASRPQGAQNTGELFF.

Note on this clonotype: Germline and junction disagree at one end, which may indicate a read error. The rearrangement links TRBV12-3 or TRBV12-4 to TRBJ2-2; D not certain. The CDR3 is 13 residues long. Here the CDR3 DNA reads TGTGCCAGCGGTTTAGGAACCTCCGGGGAGCTGTTTTTT. Translation: CASGLGTSGELFF.

Only one count was recorded for this clonotype. This chain links TRBV6-5 with TRBJ2-4; TRBD1 matches 7 bases. Trimming cost V 6 bases and J 8 bases; bases outside gene matches: 7. The V gene's germline CDR1 is MNHEY and CDR2 SVGAGI. This CDR3 is built from 13 residues. The DNA for the CDR3 is TGTGCCAGCAGCGCTTACAGGGGTGACATTCAGTACTTC. It translates to CASSAYRGDIQYF.

The rearrangement joins TRBV29-1 to TRBJ1-1; 7 nucleotides match TRBD1. The junction had 6 bases not matched to a gene; V was cut back by 1 base and J by 1 base. The CDR3 length is 15 residues. CDR1 and CDR2 (germline): SQVTM, ANQGSEA. In DNA form, the CDR3 reads TGCAGCGTTGAAGGGCAGGGGGGCGGGAACACTGAAGCTTTCTTT. Amino acid sequence: CSVEGQGGGNTEAFF.

This sequence joins TRBV6-5 and TRBJ1-2; D perhaps matches TRBD1 (6 bases). The germline gives CDR1 MNHEY, CDR2 SVGAGI. Trimming pared 4 bases from V and 4 bases from J, leaving 19 bases between. This CDR3 spans 16 amino acids. CDR3 sequence (DNA): TGTGCCAGCAGTTGGGCAGGGGCTTTGAGCTCCTATGGCTACACCTTC. Amino acid sequence: CASSWAGALSSYGYTF.

This clonotype was observed a few times. The V and J genes are TRBV12-3 or TRBV12-4 and TRBJ2-2; D remains ambiguous. Trimming shortened V by 7 bases and J by 6 bases, and 18 bases separated the two germline ends. The CDR3 extends over 15 amino acids. The CDR3 loop is CASTSSRSLPGELFF. In DNA, the CDR3 is TGTGCCAGCACTTCCTCCAGGAGTCTCCCCGGGGAGCTGTTTTTT.

This chain connects TRBV4-3 to TRBJ1-4; 7 bases line up with TRBD1. Trimming removed 10 bases from V and 5 bases from J; junction bases left unmatched: 16. The CDR3 consists of 16 residues. The germline gives CDR1 LGHNA, CDR2 YSLEER. For the CDR3, the DNA is TGCGCCACCACGATTCAAGGGGGCAGGGAGAATGAAAAACTGTTTTTT. Its translation is CATTIQGGRENEKLFF.

This clonotype has just a few counts. V gene TRBV4-2 combines with J gene TRBJ1-5, with D perhaps matching TRBD1 (6 bases). This CDR3 comprises 16 residues. V lost 0 bases to trimming and J lost 2 bases, with 11 bases between them. Germline assignment: CDR1 LGHNA and CDR2 YNFKEQ. The CDR3 nucleotides read TGTGCCAGCAGCCAAGAGCAGGGGCTGGGCAATCAGCCCCAGCATTTT. It yields the protein CASSQEQGLGNQPQHF.

The chain combines TRBV5-1 with TRBJ1-4, with 7 bases that match TRBD1. Germline loops: CDR1 SGHRS, CDR2 YFSETQ. V lost 3 bases and J lost 7; bases outside the gene matches: 6. This CDR3 spans 14 amino acids. The CDR3 is CASSSGQLVEKLFF. CDR3 bases: TGCGCCAGCAGCTCGGGACAGCTAGTTGAAAAACTGTTTTTT.

This clonotype was seen only a few times. The CDR3 region is CASSYIGGVQETQYF. For the CDR3, the DNA is TGTGCCAGCAGTTACATCGGCGGGGTACAAGAGACCCAGTACTTC. The genes are TRBV6-5 and TRBJ2-5; tentatively, D is TRBD2 (6 bases). This CDR3 spans 15 amino acids. V lost 2 bases and J lost 2, with 12 bases in between. Looked up from germline, CDR1 is MNHEY and CDR2 is SVGAGI.

This CDR3 is CASSLPRYNSPLHF. The CDR3, as DNA: TGTGCCAGCAGTTTGCCCAGGTATAATTCACCCCTCCACTTT. V is TRBV28 and J is TRBJ1-6; D gene uncertain. Germline-derived CDR1 and CDR2 are MDHEN and SYDVKM. Trimming took 3 bases from V and 4 from J, leaving 7 bases between them. The CDR3 totals 14 residues.

This CDR3 reads CSAILGVEQYF. In DNA, the CDR3 is TGCAGTGCGATTCTAGGTGTCGAGCAGTACTTC. The rearrangement links TRBV20-1 to TRBJ2-7; D is unclear. This CDR3 has 11 amino acids. The germline V gene encodes CDR1 DFQATT and CDR2 SNEGSKA (reference sequence). Trimming took 6 bases from V and 6 from J, leaving 12 bases between them.

The gene calls are TRBV20-1 and TRBJ2-1; tentatively, D is TRBD1 (6 bases). V was trimmed by 5 bases and J by 0 bases, leaving 11 bases between them. Germline V gene sequence: CDR1 DFQATT, CDR2 SNEGSKA (reference sequence). The CDR3 length is 14 residues. CDR3 sequence (DNA): TGCAGTGCTTCCCCGGACAGCTCCTACAATGAGCAGTTCTTC. Protein: CSASPDSSYNEQFF.

Only one count was recorded for this clonotype. The chain employs TRBV5-1 and TRBJ2-7; TRBD1 is a possible D gene (6 bases). Germline V CDR1 and CDR2: SGHRS, YFSETQ. The CDR3 length is 16 residues. V was trimmed by 6 bases and J by 0 bases, leaving 19 bases between them. The CDR3 spells CASNTGLGLSSYEQYF. CDR3 in DNA: TGCGCCAGCAATACAGGGTTGGGATTGAGCTCCTACGAGCAGTACTTC.

V usage is TRBV27 and J usage is TRBJ2-1; TRBD2 agrees at 10 bases. Germline V gives CDR1 MNHEY, CDR2 SMNVEV (reference sequence). This CDR3 contains 15 residues. Unmatched junction bases numbered 5, after V lost 4 bases and J lost 5 bases. This chain's CDR3 is CASSSLAGANNEQFF. The CDR3 nucleotides read TGTGCCAGCAGTTCCCTAGCGGGGGCTAACAATGAGCAGTTCTTC.

This clonotype was recorded at least ten times. The genes are TRBV28 and TRBJ2-6; D gene unclear. Germline CDR1 and CDR2: MDHEN and SYDVKM. This CDR3 has 16 amino acids. V was shortened by 8 bases and J by 1 base, with 15 bases between the two germline ends. The CDR3 sequence is CASGEPTDSGANVLTF. CDR3 coding DNA: TGTGCCAGCGGTGAACCTACGGATTCTGGGGCCAACGTCCTGACTTTC.

The rearrangement links TRBV5-1 to TRBJ2-1; no firm D call. Looked up from germline, CDR1 is SGHRS and CDR2 is YFSETQ. CDR3 length: 11 residues. V gave up 10 bases and J gave up 9 bases, with 14 bases separating them. The CDR3 spells CALNGLFEQFF. In nucleotides, the CDR3 is TGCGCCTTAAACGGGTTATTTGAGCAGTTCTTC.

As to this clonotype: A much larger clone is a single base away; this may be a read error. The chain couples TRBV10-3 to TRBJ2-7; D might be TRBD1 (6 bases). The germline V gene has CDR1 ENHRY and CDR2 SYGVKD. The V gene lost 6 bases and the J gene lost 5 bases, with 14 bases spanning the gap. The CDR3 totals 13 residues. This chain's CDR3 is CAIRTAQGDEQYF. The CDR3 DNA sequence: TGTGCCATCAGAACGGCACAGGGTGACGAGCAGTACTTC.

The rearrangement links TRBV20-1 to TRBJ2-1, with D perhaps matching TRBD1 or TRBD2 (6 bases each). CDR3 length equals 15 residues. The germline V gene has CDR1 DFQATT and CDR2 SNEGSKA (reference sequence). Trimming cost V 6 bases and J 4 bases, with 19 bases left between them. CDR3 nucleotide sequence: TGCAGTGCCGGGGGCCAGGGCAGGGCGTACAATGAGCAGTTCTTC. This sequence encodes CSAGGQGRAYNEQFF.

This rearrangement joins TRBV4-1 to TRBJ2-5, with 7 bases matching TRBD1. Matching the DNA end better, TRBJ2-7 makes the J call doubtful. Looked up from germline, CDR1 is MGHRA and CDR2 is YSYEKL. This CDR3 region has 14 residues. CDR3 sequence reads: CASSQLDRPDEQYF. Written as DNA, the CDR3 is TGCGCCAGCAGCCAGTTGGACAGGCCCGACGAGCAGTACTTC.

As to this clonotype: The junction and the germline gene differ at one end; a read error may be behind it. V gene TRBV6-5 combines with J gene TRBJ2-5, with D hard to call. Germline values: CDR1 MNHEY, CDR2 SVGAGI. The CDR3 extends over 15 amino acids. The CDR3 is CAGSYGWASQEAQYF. CDR3 nucleotide sequence: TGTGCCGGCAGTTACGGCTGGGCCAGTCAAGAGGCCCAGTACTTC.

The chain has TRBV6-6 and TRBJ2-3; 13 bases line up with TRBD2. Germline V gene data show CDR1 as MNHNY and CDR2 as SVGAGI (reference sequence). The trim removed 5 bases at V and 5 bases at J, leaving 7 bases unmatched. The CDR3 loop spans 16 amino acids. The CDR3 here is CASSGLAGEFGDTQYF. CDR3 sequence (DNA): TGTGCCAGCAGTGGACTAGCGGGGGAGTTTGGAGATACGCAGTATTTT.

Only a few counts were recorded for this clonotype. The chain recombines TRBV27 with TRBJ2-1; tentative D call: TRBD2 (6 bases). This CDR3 is built from 15 residues. Trimming removed 6 bases from V and 1 base from J, with 13 bases in between. Germline CDR1 MNHEY, CDR2 SMNVEV (reference sequence). Here the CDR3 reads CASSLLRGSYNEQFF. The CDR3 DNA is TGTGCCAGCAGCCTCTTGCGGGGTTCCTACAATGAGCAGTTCTTC.

This clonotype was seen more than once but under ten times. The V call is TRBV6-1, the J call TRBJ2-1; D uncertain. In germline, CDR1 is MNHNS, CDR2 SASEGT. The CDR3 sequence is 13 residues long. V was trimmed by 4 bases and J by 3 bases, leaving 7 bases between them. CDR3 residues: CASSVAFYNEQFF. CDR3 coding DNA: TGTGCCAGCAGTGTGGCCTTCTACAATGAGCAGTTCTTC.